This T cell receptor (beta chain) was sequenced during a study of T cell repertoires in cytomegalovirus infection. Study-wide context: Based on public TCR beta signatures, there were indications of CMV infection and of a matching HLA type.

MiXCR, run by TCRdb on the reads, gives a single entry per CDR3 protein. The sample includes approximately 500,000 distinct CDR3 sequences, 11% of them seen just once. This clonotype was seen ten or more times. No antigen is known for it. Overall study findings and caveats: CMV carriers having the relevant HLA were flagged by cumulative public TCR beta family frequency. Ex vivo, HLA-C-restricted CMV-specific TCR beta clonotypes prevailed over the rest of the response.

The TCR comes from a human donor in good health (CMV status not recorded). Some clones in this sample may be carry-over from other donors' samples. Sequenced input: PBMCs.

The CDR3 DNA reads TGTGCCACCAGTGGGGGCTTAGGGACGGCTGATGAGACCCAGTACTTC. As protein: CATSGGLGTADETQYF. The rearrangement links TRBV24-1 to TRBJ2-5; D may correspond to TRBD1 or TRBD2 (5 bases each). Trimming removed 5 bases from V and 5 bases from J, with 20 bases in between. This CDR3 is built from 16 residues. Looked up from germline, CDR1 is KGHDR and CDR2 is SFDVKD.